This TCR beta chain was captured in a study of molecular identifiers for immune sequencing clone quantification. Study-level points and caveats: Investigators reportedly could detect spiked Jurkat TCR RNA from one cell among approximately 930,000 naive cells.

Germline lookup yields CDR1 PRHDT and CDR2 FYEKMQ (reference sequence). V gave up 5 bases and J gave up 7 bases, with 15 bases separating them. The CDR3 length is 15 residues. The authors built bulk TCR libraries by previously described methods with listed TCR primers. TCRdb reprocessed the PCR reads via MiXCR and lists one record per CDR3 protein. This table has about 330,000 distinct CDR3 sequences, under 25% appearing once. In the case of this clonotype: Its specificity is not known.

Isolation of naive CD8 T cells was achieved by sorting on a CD8+CD4-CCR7+CD45RA+ phenotype. V is TRBV13 and J is TRBJ1-6, with D possibly being TRBD1 (5 bases). This receptor was identified in a human donor in good health. Some libraries in this study had Jurkat cell RNA spiked in. The sequenced sample consisted of naive CD8+ T cells from blood, with Jurkat cell RNA spiked in. Documented subset: FACS-sorted CD8+CD4-CCR7+CD45RA+ naive T cells. The CDR3 DNA reads as TGTGCCAGCAGCATCGTGACAGAGGCGAATTCACCCCTCCACTTT. It codes for CASSIVTEANSPLHF.